This record concerns one T cell receptor (beta chain) sequence. Its target is unknown. RNA was extracted from bulk tissue without any cell sorting. The normal lung tissue was taken more than 3 cm from the tumor edge. The entry originates in a study of tumor and adjacent non-tumor tissue in lung cancer. Across the whole study: Patients were aged about 31 to 76, nine to eleven men and roughly five women, stage I to III.

Findings of the study overall: Tumor repertoires had a smaller top 100 clone share than normal lung.

Germline loops: CDR1 MDHEN, CDR2 SYDVKM. Trimming removed 7 bases at V and 1 base at J, with 17 bases between. This CDR3 is built from 16 residues. Three rounds of nested PCR, following a modified ARM-PCR protocol, produced the TCRbeta library. TCRdb reprocessed the multiplex PCR reads via MiXCR and lists one record per CDR3 protein. This table has more than 60,000 distinct CDR3 sequences, about 77% appearing once. The material sequenced was distant non-tumor lung tissue. V and J are TRBV28 and TRBJ1-5; D gene unclear. This receptor was obtained from a man aged 60 to 75 with non-small cell lung cancer. The CDR3 DNA is TGTGCCAGCACTTTTCTGGTGGCAGGAAGCAATCAGCCCCAGCATTTT. This sequence encodes CASTFLVAGSNQPQHF.